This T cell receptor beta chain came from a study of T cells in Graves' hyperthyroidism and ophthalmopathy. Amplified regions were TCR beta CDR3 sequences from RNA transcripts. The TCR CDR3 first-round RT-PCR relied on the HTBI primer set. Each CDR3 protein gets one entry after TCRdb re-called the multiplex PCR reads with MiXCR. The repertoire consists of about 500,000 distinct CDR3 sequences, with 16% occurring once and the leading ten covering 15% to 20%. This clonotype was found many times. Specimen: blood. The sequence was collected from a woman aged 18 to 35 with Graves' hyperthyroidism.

CDR3 DNA sequence: TGTGCCAGCACCCAAGGTGCGGGGGAGAGAGAGACCCAGTACTTC. This encodes CASTQGAGERETQYF. The chain carries TRBV7-9 and TRBJ2-5, with 7 bases identical to TRBD2. Germline V gene data show CDR1 as SEHNR and CDR2 as FQNEAQ (reference sequence). This CDR3 region has 15 residues. The J segment lost 4 bases and the V segment lost 7 bases, leaving 12 bases of the junction unmatched.